Sequencing of this T cell receptor (beta chain) was carried out in a study of blood T cell repertoires in COVID-19. Using immunoSEQ multiplex PCR, the repertoire was profiled, and TCRdb retains in-frame clones only, with some absent. The data hold 150,000 to 250,000 clones, with around 94% observed a single time. The CDR3 runs to 15 residues. J lost 5 bases, V lost 5 bases, and 6 bases had no gene match. Per the germline V gene, CDR1 is LNHDA and CDR2 is SQIVND (reference sequence). This TCR derives from a man aged 25 to 45 with COVID-19, enrolled during active disease. Sequenced sample: peripheral blood. This chain uses TRBV19 with TRBJ1-4; 9 nucleotides line up with TRBD1. The CDR3: CASSLNDRGNEKLFF. Written as DNA, the CDR3 is TGTGCCAGTAGTCTAAATGACAGGGGGAATGAAAAACTGTTTTTT.